One T cell receptor beta chain is described in this entry. Its antigen is currently unknown. A universal primer site was incorporated via template switching, and the cDNA contained unique molecular identifiers. TCRdb reanalysed the 5' RACE reads using MiXCR and keeps one entry per CDR3 protein. This table holds some 600,000 distinct CDR3 sequences, under 8.5% found once. V lost 2 bases, J lost 5 bases, and 7 bases stayed unmatched. CDR3 length equals 15 residues. CDR1 is ENHRY and CDR2 is SYGVKD in the germline V gene. This sample is drawn from a study of identical twins. In every case, the donor was a healthy Caucasian. Study results and limitations: In cord blood, abundant beta clonotypes had fewer insertions; memory showed no trend.

This same sample was also taken into another study, of yellow fever vaccine responses in identical twins.

The rearrangement uses TRBV10-3 and TRBJ2-7; 9 bases are a match to TRBD1. This sequence originates from a woman aged 18-30 years in good health. Sequenced material: PBMCs. The CDR3 loop is CAISEAPGTGNEQYF. CDR3 DNA sequence: TGTGCCATCAGTGAGGCCCCCGGGACAGGGAACGAGCAGTACTTC.